Shown below are 20 T cell receptor beta chains from a single sample sequenced in a study of T cells in narcolepsy. Repertoires were generated with immunoSEQ multiplex PCR, while TCRdb's copy carries only in-frame clones and drops some. The top ten clones hold approximately 1% of a sample with more than 20,000 clones, roughly nine tenths of them seen once. The sample was CD45RA- memory CD4+ T cells from PBMCs. Receptor source: a human donor with narcolepsy.

The V and J genes are TRBV27 and TRBJ2-7, with TRBD1 as a possible D gene (6 bases). Deletions cut 6 bases from V and 6 bases from J, with 15 bases between. Germline V CDR1 and CDR2: MNHEY, SMNVEV (reference sequence). This CDR3 is 13 amino acids long. The CDR3 nucleotides read TGTGCCAGCAGCCTCGTCGCAGGGGTCGAGCAGTACTTC. Encoded protein: CASSLVAGVEQYF.

V is TRBV7-9 and J is TRBJ1-5; D may be TRBD1 (5 bases). The CDR3 consists of 16 residues. Germline V gene lookup returns CDR1 SEHNR and CDR2 FQNEAQ (reference sequence). V lost 1 base, J lost 0 bases, and 10 bases lay in between. The CDR3: CASSLEGRGSNQPQHF. In DNA, the CDR3 is TGTGCCAGCAGCTTAGAGGGACGGGGTAGCAATCAGCCCCAGCATTTT.

The V gene is TRBV5-8, the J gene TRBJ2-7; the D is unclear. Germline values: CDR1 SGHTS, CDR2 YDEGEE. The CDR3 loop spans 13 amino acids. V gave up 2 bases and J gave up 7 bases, with 13 bases separating them. CDR3 sequence: CASSLGKGREQYF. As DNA, the CDR3 is TGTGCCAGCAGCTTAGGAAAAGGACGGGAGCAGTACTTC. Complete variable domain (other parts from reference TRBV5-8 and TRBJ2-7): EAGVTQSPTHLIKTRGQQATLRCSPISGHTSVYWYQQALGLGLQFLLWYDEGEERNRGNFPPRFSGRQFPNYSSELNVNALELEDSALYLCASSLGKGREQYFGPGTRLTVT.

The CDR3 coding sequence is TGTGCCAGCAGGAGGAACACCGGGGAGCTGTTTTTT. Amino acid sequence: CASRRNTGELFF. The chain combines TRBV27 with TRBJ2-2; D call uncertain. Germline V gene lookup returns CDR1 MNHEY and CDR2 SMNVEV (reference sequence). V lost 6 bases and J lost 1, with 3 bases in between. The CDR3 length is 12 residues.

The chain has TRBV27 and TRBJ2-3; D may match TRBD1 or TRBD2 (5 bases each). The V end was cut by 6 bases, the J end by 2 bases, with 12 bases between. CDR1 and CDR2 from the germline V gene are MNHEY and SMNVEV (reference sequence). This CDR3 region has 14 residues. CDR3 coding DNA: TGTGCCAGCAGCCCCTGGGGGAACACAGATACGCAGTATTTT. Its protein is CASSPWGNTDTQYF.

The chain has TRBV30 and TRBJ1-6, with 10 positions matching TRBD1. The CDR3 has 16 amino acids. Trimming took 0 bases from V and 7 from J; bases not matched to a gene: 6. Germline V gene data show CDR1 as GTSNPN and CDR2 as SVGIG (reference sequence). The CDR3 DNA follows: TGTGCCTGGAGTGTCCTGACAGGGGGCTCCAATTCACCCCTCCACTTT. Residues: CAWSVLTGGSNSPLHF. Filled out from reference TRBV30 and TRBJ1-6, the complete variable domain reads SQTIHQWPATLVQPVGSPLSLECTVEGTSNPNLYWYRQAAGRGLQLLFYSVGIGQISSEVPQNLSASRPQDRQFILSSKKLLLSDSGFYLCAWSVLTGGSNSPLHFGNGTRLTVT.

The chain uses TRBV27 and TRBJ2-7, with 12 positions matching TRBD2. CDR1 and CDR2 from the germline V gene are MNHEY and SMNVEV (reference sequence). The J segment lost 3 bases and the V segment lost 5 bases, leaving 17 bases of the junction unmatched. CDR3 length: 19 amino acids. CDR3: CASSQIRTSGVGGFYEQYF. For the CDR3, the DNA is TGTGCCAGCAGTCAGATCAGGACTAGCGGGGTTGGTGGGTTCTACGAGCAGTACTTC.

This clone occurred once. The V gene is TRBV11-1, the J gene TRBJ2-2; TRBD1 matches 11 bases. V shed 5 bases, J shed 3 bases, and the junction held 14 bases outside the gene matches. The germline CDR1 and CDR2 sequences are SGHAT and FQDESV (reference sequence). This CDR3 has 19 residues. DNA for the CDR3: TGTGCCAGCAGCCGTCTTGGATGGACAGGGGGCGTAGACACCGGGGAGCTGTTTTTT. Protein product: CASSRLGWTGGVDTGELFF. Full variable domain (missing parts from reference TRBV11-1 and TRBJ2-2): EAEVAQSPRYKITEKSQAVAFWCDPISGHATLYWYRQILGQGPELLVQFQDESVVDDSQLPKDRFSAERLKGVDSTLKIQPAELGDSAMYLCASSRLGWTGGVDTGELFFGEGSRLTVL.

This sequence joins TRBV29-1 and TRBJ2-7, with 9 bases matching TRBD2. V shed 6 bases and J 6 bases; nucleotides not matched to a gene: 6. CDR3 length equals 12 residues. Germline V gene lookup returns CDR1 SQVTM and CDR2 ANQGSEA. Here the CDR3 reads CSVISGSGEQYF. The CDR3 DNA follows: TGCAGCGTGATTAGCGGGAGTGGCGAGCAGTACTTC.

This clone was counted a single time. This chain links TRBV29-1 with TRBJ2-2; 14 positions match TRBD2. CDR1 and CDR2 (germline): SQVTM, ANQGSEA. J lost 8 bases, V lost 2 bases, and 4 bases had no gene match. This CDR3 contains 15 residues. CDR3 sequence: CSVEPWTSGRGELFF. Written as DNA, the CDR3 is TGCAGCGTTGAACCCTGGACTAGCGGGAGGGGGGAGCTGTTTTTT.

The chain couples TRBV18 to TRBJ2-5; 10 bases map to TRBD2. The V segment lost 2 bases and the J segment 5 bases; nucleotides outside the gene matches: 14. The CDR3 runs 18 residues. The V gene's germline CDR1 is KGHSH and CDR2 LQKENI. CDR3 in DNA: TGTGCCAGCTCACCAGTGCTAGCGGGAGAAGCGGTAGGGGAGACCCAGTACTTC. This gives the protein CASSPVLAGEAVGETQYF. The full variable domain, rest sourced from reference TRBV18 and TRBJ2-5, is NAGVMQNPRHLVRRRGQEARLRCSPMKGHSHVYWYRQLPEEGLKFMVYLQKENIIDESGMPKERFSAEFPKEGPSILRIQQVVRGDSAAYFCASSPVLAGEAVGETQYFGPGTRLLVL.

V usage is TRBV21-1 and J usage is TRBJ2-7; no DNA check was done on the table's D call, TRBD2. TRBV21-1 is termed a pseudogene. CDR3 size: 16 residues. CDR3 sequence (DNA): TGTGCCAGCAGTTTTGATCTAGCTACACGTGTAGACGAGCAGTACTTC. This gives the protein CASSFDLATRVDEQYF.

This chain uses TRBV6-1 with TRBJ2-3; 8 bases line up with TRBD2. Unmatched junction bases numbered 11, after V lost 11 bases and J lost 4 bases. Germline V gene lookup returns CDR1 MNHNS and CDR2 SASEGT. There are 14 residues in the CDR3. The CDR3 region is CASTGTRTSDTQYF. The CDR3 DNA reads as TGTGCCTCAACCGGGACTAGAACCTCAGATACGCAGTATTTT.

The chain combines TRBV27 with TRBJ1-2; the D gene is possibly TRBD1 (5 bases). V lost 3 bases and J lost 0, with 11 bases in between. This CDR3 is built from 15 residues. Per the germline V gene, CDR1 is MNHEY and CDR2 is SMNVEV (reference sequence). The CDR3 DNA reads TGTGCCAGCAGTTTCGGGGCCTATGCTAACTATGGCTACACCTTC. Its protein is CASSFGAYANYGYTF.

V usage is TRBV7-2 and J usage is TRBJ1-3, with TRBD1 matching over 7 bases. Unmatched junction bases numbered 5, after V lost 2 bases and J lost 4 bases. The CDR3 has 15 residues. The germline CDR1 and CDR2 sequences are SGHTA and FQGNSA. In nucleotides, the CDR3 is TGTGCCAGCAGCTTACAGGCAGGGGGAGGAAACACCATATATTTT. The encoded protein is CASSLQAGGGNTIYF.

V and J are TRBV18 and TRBJ2-1; tentatively, D is TRBD2 (5 bases). Trimming left V 0 bases short and J 4 bases short, with 10 bases between. CDR3 length: 15 residues. CDR1 KGHSH and CDR2 LQKENI come from the germline V gene. The CDR3 region has the DNA TGTGCCAGCTCACCACCGGGAAGGACTTACAATGAGCAGTTCTTC. It specifies CASSPPGRTYNEQFF.

The gene calls are TRBV27 and TRBJ2-7; TRBD2 matches at 12 bases. This CDR3 has 14 residues. V shed 5 bases, J shed 4 bases, and the junction held 3 bases outside the gene matches. CDR1 and CDR2 from the germline V gene are MNHEY and SMNVEV (reference sequence). Here the CDR3 reads CASSMTSGRYEQYF. DNA for the CDR3: TGTGCCAGCAGTATGACTAGCGGGAGATACGAGCAGTACTTC.

This sequence joins TRBV7-9 and TRBJ2-4; weak D call: TRBD1 (6 bases). The germline V gene has CDR1 SEHNR and CDR2 FQNEAQ (reference sequence). The CDR3 consists of 13 residues. V dropped 4 bases and J dropped 8 bases, with 12 bases sitting between them. This CDR3 reads CASSSQGVDIQYF. The CDR3, as DNA: TGTGCCAGCAGCTCACAGGGTGTGGACATTCAGTACTTC.

V usage is TRBV28 and J usage is TRBJ2-7, with D maybe TRBD2 (5 bases). Trimming took off 2 bases at V and 0 bases at J, with 14 bases between the two ends. CDR3 length: 16 amino acids. Germline V lookup: CDR1 MDHEN, CDR2 SYDVKM. The CDR3 loop is CASSLETLEASYEQYF. The CDR3 nucleotides are TGTGCCAGCAGTTTAGAAACCCTGGAGGCCTCCTACGAGCAGTACTTC. Complete variable domain (other parts from reference TRBV28 and TRBJ2-7): DVKVTQSSRYLVKRTGEKVFLECVQDMDHENMFWYRQDPGLGLRLIYFSYDVKMKEKGDIPEGYSVSREKKERFSLILESASTNQTSMYLCASSLETLEASYEQYFGPGTRLTVT.

The chain recombines TRBV15 with TRBJ2-7; D may be TRBD2 (5 bases). The CDR3 loop spans 14 amino acids. V shed 6 bases and J shed 6 bases, with 18 bases lying between them. CDR1 is LNHNV and CDR2 is YYDKDF in the germline V gene (reference sequence). This CDR3 reads CATRSPGTSGEQYF. Written as DNA, the CDR3 is TGTGCCACCAGGTCTCCGGGAACTTCTGGCGAGCAGTACTTC.